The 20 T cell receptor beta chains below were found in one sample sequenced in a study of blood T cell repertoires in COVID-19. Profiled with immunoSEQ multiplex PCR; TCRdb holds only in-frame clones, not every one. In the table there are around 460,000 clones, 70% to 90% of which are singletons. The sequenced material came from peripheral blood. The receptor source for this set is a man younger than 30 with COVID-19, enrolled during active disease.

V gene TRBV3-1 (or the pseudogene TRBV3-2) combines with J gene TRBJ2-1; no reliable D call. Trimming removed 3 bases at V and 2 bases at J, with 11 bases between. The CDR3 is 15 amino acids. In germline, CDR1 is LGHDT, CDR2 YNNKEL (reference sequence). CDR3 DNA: TGTGCCAGCAGCCATCTCGCACGAGCCTACAATGAGCAGTTCTTC. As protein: CASSHLARAYNEQFF.

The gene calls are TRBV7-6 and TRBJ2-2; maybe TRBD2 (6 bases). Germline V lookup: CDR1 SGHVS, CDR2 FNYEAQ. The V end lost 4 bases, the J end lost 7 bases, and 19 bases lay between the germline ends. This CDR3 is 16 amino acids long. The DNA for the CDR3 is TGTGCCAGCAGCTCTCCCGACGGGACTTTCGTCGGGGAGCTGTTTTTT. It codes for CASSSPDGTFVGELFF. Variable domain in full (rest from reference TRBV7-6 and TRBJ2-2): GAGVSQSPRYKVTKRGQDVALRCDPISGHVSLYWYRQALGQGPEFLTYFNYEAQQDKSGLPNDRFSAERPEGSISTLTIQRTEQRDSAMYRCASSSPDGTFVGELFFGEGSRLTVL.

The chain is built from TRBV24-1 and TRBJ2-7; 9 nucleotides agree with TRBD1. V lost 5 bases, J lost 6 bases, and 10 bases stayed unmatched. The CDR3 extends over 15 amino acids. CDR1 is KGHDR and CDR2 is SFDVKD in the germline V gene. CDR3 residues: CATSAPGTGPGEQYF. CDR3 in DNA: TGTGCCACCAGTGCCCCCGGGACAGGGCCGGGCGAGCAGTACTTC.

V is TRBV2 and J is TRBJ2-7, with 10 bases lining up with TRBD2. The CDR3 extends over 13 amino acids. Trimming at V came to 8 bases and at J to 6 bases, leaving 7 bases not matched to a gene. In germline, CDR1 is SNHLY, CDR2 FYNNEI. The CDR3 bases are TGTGCCAGCCTTCCGGGACTAGCGAGCGAGCAGTACTTC. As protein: CASLPGLASEQYF.

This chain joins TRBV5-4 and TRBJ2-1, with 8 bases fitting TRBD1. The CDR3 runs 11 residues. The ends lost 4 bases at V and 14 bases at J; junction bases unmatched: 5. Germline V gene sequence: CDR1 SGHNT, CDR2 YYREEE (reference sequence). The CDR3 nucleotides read TGTGCCAGCAGCGAGGACAGGGTGAAGTTCTTC. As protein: CASSEDRVKFF. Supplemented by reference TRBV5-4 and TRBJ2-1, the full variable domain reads ETGVTQSPTHLIKTRGQQVTLRCSSQSGHNTVSWYQQALGQGPQFIFQYYREEENGRGNFPPRFSGLQFPNYSSELNVNALELDDSALYLCASSEDRVKFFGPGTRLTVL.

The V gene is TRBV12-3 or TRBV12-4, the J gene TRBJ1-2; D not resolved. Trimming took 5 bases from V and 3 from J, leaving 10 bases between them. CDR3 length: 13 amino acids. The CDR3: CASSNQKYYGYTF. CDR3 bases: TGTGCCAGCAGTAATCAGAAATACTATGGCTACACCTTC.

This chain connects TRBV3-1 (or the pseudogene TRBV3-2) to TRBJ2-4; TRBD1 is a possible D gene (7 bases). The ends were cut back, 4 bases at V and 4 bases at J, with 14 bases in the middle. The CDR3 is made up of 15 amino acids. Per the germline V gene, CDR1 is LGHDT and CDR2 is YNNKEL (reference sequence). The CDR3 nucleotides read TGTGCCAGCAGCCTCCAGGGGGGACAGAAAAACATTCAGTACTTC. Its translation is CASSLQGGQKNIQYF.

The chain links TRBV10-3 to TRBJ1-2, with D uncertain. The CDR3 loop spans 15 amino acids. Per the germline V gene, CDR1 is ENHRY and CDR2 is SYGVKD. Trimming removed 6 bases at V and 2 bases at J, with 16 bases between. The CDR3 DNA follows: TGTGCCATCAGACGTTGGGCCGCGGGGAACTATGGCTACACCTTC. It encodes CAIRRWAAGNYGYTF.

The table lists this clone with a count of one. CDR3 coding DNA: TGTGCCAGCAGCCAAGATCTAGCGGGAATCTATGGCTACACCTTC. This sequence encodes CASSQDLAGIYGYTF. The chain combines TRBV14 with TRBJ1-2; D is unresolved. CDR3 length: 15 amino acids. The V and J ends lost 0 bases and 4 bases respectively, with 12 bases between them. CDR1 and CDR2 (germline): SGHDN, FVKESK.

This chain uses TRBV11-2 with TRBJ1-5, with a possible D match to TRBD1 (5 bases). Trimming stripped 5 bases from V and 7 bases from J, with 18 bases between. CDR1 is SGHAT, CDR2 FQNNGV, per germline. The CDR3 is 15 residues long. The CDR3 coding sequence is TGTGCCAGCAGCGCCGGGACCGGGCGGGACCAGCCCCAGCATTTT. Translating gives CASSAGTGRDQPQHF.

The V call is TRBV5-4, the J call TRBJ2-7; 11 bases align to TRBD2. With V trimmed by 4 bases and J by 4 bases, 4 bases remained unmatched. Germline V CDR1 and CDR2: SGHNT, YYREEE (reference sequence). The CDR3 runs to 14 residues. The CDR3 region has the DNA TGTGCCAGCAGCAAACTAGCGGGAGAATACGAGCAGTACTTC. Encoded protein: CASSKLAGEYEQYF. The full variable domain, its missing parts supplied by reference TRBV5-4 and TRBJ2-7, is ETGVTQSPTHLIKTRGQQVTLRCSSQSGHNTVSWYQQALGQGPQFIFQYYREEENGRGNFPPRFSGLQFPNYSSELNVNALELDDSALYLCASSKLAGEYEQYFGPGTRLTVT.

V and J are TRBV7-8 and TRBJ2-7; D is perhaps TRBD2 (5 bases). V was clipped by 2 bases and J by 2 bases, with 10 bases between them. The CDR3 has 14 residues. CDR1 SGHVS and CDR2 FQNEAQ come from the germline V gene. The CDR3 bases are TGTGCCAGCAGCTTATTCGGGGAAGCCTACGAGCAGTACTTC. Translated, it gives CASSLFGEAYEQYF.

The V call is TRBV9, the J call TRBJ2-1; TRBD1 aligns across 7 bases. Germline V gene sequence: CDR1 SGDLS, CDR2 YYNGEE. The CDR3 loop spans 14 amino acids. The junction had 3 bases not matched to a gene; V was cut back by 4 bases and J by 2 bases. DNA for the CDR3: TGTGCCAGCAGCCCCGGGACAGCCTACAATGAGCAGTTCTTC. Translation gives CASSPGTAYNEQFF.

The CDR3 nucleotides are TGTGCCAGCAGTTCCGGGACAGGTAGGAACAATGAGCAGTTCTTC. As protein: CASSSGTGRNNEQFF. The chain has TRBV2 and TRBJ2-1; TRBD1 matches at 8 bases. This CDR3 has 15 residues. The V gene end was trimmed by 5 bases and the J gene end by 5 bases; junction bases not matched to a gene: 8. The germline CDR1 and CDR2 sequences are SNHLY and FYNNEI.

Here the CDR3 reads CASSLATGAGYGYTF. The DNA of the CDR3 is TGCGCCAGCAGCTTGGCCACAGGGGCTGGGTATGGCTACACCTTC. The chain employs TRBV5-1 and TRBJ1-2; TRBD1 matches 7 bases. This CDR3 region has 15 residues. Germline assignment: CDR1 SGHRS and CDR2 YFSETQ. The V segment lost 0 bases and the J segment 5 bases; nucleotides outside the gene matches: 7.

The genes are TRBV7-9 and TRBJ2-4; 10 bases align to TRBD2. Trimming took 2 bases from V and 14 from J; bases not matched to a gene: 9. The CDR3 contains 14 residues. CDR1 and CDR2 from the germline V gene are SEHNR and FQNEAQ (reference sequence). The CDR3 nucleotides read TGTGCCAGCAGCTTAACAACTAGCGGGAATGTAAAGTACTTC. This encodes CASSLTTSGNVKYF.

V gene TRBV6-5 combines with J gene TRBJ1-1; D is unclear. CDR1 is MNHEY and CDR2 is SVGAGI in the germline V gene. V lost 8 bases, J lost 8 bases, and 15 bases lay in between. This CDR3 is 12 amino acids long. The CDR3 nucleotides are TGTGCCAGCTCCGCTATATCCCGCGAAGCTTTCTTT. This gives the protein CASSAISREAFF.

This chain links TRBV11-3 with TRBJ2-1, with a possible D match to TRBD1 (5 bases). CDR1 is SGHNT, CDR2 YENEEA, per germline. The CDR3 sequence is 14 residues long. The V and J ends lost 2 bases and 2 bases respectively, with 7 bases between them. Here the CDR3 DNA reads TGTGCCAGCAGCTTACCAGGGACCTACAATGAGCAGTTCTTC. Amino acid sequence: CASSLPGTYNEQFF.

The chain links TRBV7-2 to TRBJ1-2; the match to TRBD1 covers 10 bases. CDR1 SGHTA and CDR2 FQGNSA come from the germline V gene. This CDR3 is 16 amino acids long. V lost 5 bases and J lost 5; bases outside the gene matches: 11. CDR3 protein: CASSPDRGRFFYGYTF. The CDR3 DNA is TGTGCCAGCAGCCCCGACAGGGGGCGATTCTTTTATGGCTACACCTTC.

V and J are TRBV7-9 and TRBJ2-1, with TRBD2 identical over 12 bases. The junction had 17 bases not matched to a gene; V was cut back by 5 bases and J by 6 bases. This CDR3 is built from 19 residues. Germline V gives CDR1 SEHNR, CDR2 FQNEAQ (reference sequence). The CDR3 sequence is CASSPRSRLAGVGFNEQFF. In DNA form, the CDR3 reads TGTGCCAGCAGCCCGAGATCCCGACTAGCGGGGGTGGGTTTCAATGAGCAGTTCTTC.